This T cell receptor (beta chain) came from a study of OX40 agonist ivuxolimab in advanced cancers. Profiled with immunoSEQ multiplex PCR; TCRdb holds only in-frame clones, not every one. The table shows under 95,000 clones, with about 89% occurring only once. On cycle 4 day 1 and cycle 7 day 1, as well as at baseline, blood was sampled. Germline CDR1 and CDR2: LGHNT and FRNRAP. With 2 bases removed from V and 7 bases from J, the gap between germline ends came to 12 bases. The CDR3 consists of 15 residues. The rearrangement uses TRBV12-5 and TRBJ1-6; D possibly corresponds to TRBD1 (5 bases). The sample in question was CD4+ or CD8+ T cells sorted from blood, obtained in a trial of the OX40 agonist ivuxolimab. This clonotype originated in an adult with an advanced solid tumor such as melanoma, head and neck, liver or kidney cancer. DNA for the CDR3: TGTGCTAGTGGTTTGATCCTGACAGCAAATTCACCCCTCCACTTT. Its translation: CASGLILTANSPLHF. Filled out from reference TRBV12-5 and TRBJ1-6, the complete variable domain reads DARVTQTPRHKVTEMGQEVTMRCQPILGHNTVFWYRQTMMQGLELLAYFRNRAPLDDSGMPKDRFSAEMPDATLATLKIQPSEPRDSAVYFCASGLILTANSPLHFGNGTRLTVT.